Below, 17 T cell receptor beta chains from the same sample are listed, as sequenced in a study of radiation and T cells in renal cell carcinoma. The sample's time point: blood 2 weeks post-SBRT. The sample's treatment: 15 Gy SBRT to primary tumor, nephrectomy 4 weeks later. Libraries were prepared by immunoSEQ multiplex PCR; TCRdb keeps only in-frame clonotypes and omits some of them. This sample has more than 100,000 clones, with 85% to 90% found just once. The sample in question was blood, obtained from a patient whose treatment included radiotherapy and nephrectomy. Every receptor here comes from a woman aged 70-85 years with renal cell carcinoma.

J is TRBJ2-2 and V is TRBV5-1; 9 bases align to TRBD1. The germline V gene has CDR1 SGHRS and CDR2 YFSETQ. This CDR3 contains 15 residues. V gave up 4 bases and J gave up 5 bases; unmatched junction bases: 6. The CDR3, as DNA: TGCGCCAGCAGCCCCGGGACAGGGATGACCGGGGAGCTGTTTTTT. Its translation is CASSPGTGMTGELFF.

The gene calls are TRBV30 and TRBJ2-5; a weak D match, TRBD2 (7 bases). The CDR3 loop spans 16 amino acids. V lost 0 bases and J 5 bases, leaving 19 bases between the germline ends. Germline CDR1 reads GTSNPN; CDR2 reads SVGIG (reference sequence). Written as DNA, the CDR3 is TGTGCCTGGAGTGTAGGGGCGGGGGCGGCCGCCGAGACCCAGTACTTC. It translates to CAWSVGAGAAAETQYF. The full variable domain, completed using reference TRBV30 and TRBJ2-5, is SQTIHQWPATLVQPVGSPLSLECTVEGTSNPNLYWYRQAAGRGLQLLFYSVGIGQISSEVPQNLSASRPQDRQFILSSKKLLLSDSGFYLCAWSVGAGAAAETQYFGPGTRLLVL.

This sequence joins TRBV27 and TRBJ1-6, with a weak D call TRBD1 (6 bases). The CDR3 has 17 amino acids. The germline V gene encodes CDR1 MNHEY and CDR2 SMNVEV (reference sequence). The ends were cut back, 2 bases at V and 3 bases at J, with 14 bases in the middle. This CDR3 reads CASSLTQQGYYNSPLHF. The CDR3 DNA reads TGTGCCAGCAGTTTAACCCAACAGGGTTACTATAATTCACCCCTCCACTTT.

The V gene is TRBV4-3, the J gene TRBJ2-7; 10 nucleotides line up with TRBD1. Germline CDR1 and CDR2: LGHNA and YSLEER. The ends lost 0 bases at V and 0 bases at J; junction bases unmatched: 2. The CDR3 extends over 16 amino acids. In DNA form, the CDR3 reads TGCGCCAGCAGCCAAGATTGGGACAGGGGCTCCTACGAGCAGTACTTC. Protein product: CASSQDWDRGSYEQYF.

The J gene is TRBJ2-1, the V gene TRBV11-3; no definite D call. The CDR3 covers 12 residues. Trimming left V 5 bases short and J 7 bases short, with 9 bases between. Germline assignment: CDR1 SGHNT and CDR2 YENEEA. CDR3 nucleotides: TGTGCCAGCAGCATTAGTAGAAATGAGCAGTTCTTC. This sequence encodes CASSISRNEQFF.

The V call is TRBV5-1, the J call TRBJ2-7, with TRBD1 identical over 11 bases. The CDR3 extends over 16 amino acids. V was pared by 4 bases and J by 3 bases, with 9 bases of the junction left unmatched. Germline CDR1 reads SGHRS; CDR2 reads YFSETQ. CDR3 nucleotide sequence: TGCGCCAGCAGCAGCGGGACAGGGGGATCCGGCTACGAGCAGTACTTC. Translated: CASSSGTGGSGYEQYF.

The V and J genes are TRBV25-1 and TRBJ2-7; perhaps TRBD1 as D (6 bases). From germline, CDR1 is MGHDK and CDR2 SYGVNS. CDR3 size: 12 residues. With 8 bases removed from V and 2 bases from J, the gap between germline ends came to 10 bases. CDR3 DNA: TGTGCCAGCGGACAGAAAACCTACGAGCAGTACTTC. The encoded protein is CASGQKTYEQYF.

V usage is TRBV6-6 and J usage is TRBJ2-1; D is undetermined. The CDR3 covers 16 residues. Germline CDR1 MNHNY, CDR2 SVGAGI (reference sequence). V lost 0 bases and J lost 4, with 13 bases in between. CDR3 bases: TGTGCCAGCAGTTACTCGTTGGGGTCAGAATACAATGAGCAGTTCTTC. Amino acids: CASSYSLGSEYNEQFF.

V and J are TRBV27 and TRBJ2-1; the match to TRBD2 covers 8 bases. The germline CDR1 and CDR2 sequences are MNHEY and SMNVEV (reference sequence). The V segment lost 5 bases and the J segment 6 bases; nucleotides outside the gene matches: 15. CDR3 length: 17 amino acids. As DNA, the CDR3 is TGTGCCAGCAGTCTTCTAAAACAAGCGGGGGCAGGCAATGAGCAGTTCTTC. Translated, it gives CASSLLKQAGAGNEQFF.

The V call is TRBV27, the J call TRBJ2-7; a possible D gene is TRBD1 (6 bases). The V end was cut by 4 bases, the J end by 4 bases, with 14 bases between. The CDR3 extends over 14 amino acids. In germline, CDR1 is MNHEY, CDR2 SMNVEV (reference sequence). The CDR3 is CASSSQGNKYEQYF. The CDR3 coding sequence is TGTGCCAGCAGTTCCCAGGGGAATAAGTACGAGCAGTACTTC.

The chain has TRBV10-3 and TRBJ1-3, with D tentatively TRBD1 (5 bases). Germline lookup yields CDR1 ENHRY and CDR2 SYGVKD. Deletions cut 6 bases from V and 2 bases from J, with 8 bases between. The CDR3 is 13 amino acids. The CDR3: CAISGGTGNTIYF. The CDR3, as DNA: TGTGCCATCAGCGGGGGGACTGGAAACACCATATATTTT.

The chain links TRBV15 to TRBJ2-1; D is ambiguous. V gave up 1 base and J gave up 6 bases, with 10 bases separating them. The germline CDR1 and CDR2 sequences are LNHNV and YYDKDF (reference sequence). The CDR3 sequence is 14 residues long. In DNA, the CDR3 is TGTGCCACCAGCAGAGTCTCACAGACCAATGAGCAGTTCTTC. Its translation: CATSRVSQTNEQFF.

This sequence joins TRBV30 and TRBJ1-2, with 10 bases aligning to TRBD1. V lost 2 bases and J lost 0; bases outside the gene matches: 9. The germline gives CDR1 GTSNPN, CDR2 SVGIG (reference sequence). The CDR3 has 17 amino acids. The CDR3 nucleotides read TGTGCCTGGAGTTACCGGGACAGGGGTTTAGCTAACTATGGCTACACCTTC. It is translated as CAWSYRDRGLANYGYTF.

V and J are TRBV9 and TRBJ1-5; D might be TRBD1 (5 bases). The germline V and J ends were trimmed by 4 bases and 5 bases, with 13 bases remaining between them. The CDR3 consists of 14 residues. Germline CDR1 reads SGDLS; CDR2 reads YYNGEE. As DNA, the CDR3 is TGTGCCAGCAGCACGGACCCGGGGGATCAGCCCCAGCATTTT. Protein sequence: CASSTDPGDQPQHF.

The CDR3 sequence is CASSISGGRSNSPLHF. CDR3 DNA: TGTGCCAGCAGCATTTCAGGGGGCCGAAGTAATTCACCCCTCCACTTT. The chain carries TRBV11-2 and TRBJ1-6; 8 bases match TRBD1. Germline values: CDR1 SGHAT, CDR2 FQNNGV. Trimming at V came to 5 bases and at J to 6 bases, leaving 9 bases not matched to a gene. This CDR3 region has 16 residues. The entire variable domain, with the rest obtained from reference TRBV11-2 and TRBJ1-6, is as follows: EAGVAQSPRYKIIEKRQSVAFWCNPISGHATLYWYQQILGQGPKLLIQFQNNGVVDDSQLPKDRFSAERLKGVDSTLKIQPAKLEDSAVYLCASSISGGRSNSPLHFGNGTRLTVT.

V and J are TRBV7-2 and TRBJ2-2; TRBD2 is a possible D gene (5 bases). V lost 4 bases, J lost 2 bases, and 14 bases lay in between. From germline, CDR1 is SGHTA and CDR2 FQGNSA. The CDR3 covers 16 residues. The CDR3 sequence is CASSSGGRINTGELFF. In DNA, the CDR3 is TGTGCCAGCAGCTCCGGAGGACGGATCAACACCGGGGAGCTGTTTTTT.

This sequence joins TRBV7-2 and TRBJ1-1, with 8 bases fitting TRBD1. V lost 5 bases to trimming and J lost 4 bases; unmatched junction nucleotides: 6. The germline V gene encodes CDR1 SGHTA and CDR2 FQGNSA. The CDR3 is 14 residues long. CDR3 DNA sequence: TGTGCCAGCAGCCCCGGACAGGGCAGCACTGAAGCTTTCTTT. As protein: CASSPGQGSTEAFF.